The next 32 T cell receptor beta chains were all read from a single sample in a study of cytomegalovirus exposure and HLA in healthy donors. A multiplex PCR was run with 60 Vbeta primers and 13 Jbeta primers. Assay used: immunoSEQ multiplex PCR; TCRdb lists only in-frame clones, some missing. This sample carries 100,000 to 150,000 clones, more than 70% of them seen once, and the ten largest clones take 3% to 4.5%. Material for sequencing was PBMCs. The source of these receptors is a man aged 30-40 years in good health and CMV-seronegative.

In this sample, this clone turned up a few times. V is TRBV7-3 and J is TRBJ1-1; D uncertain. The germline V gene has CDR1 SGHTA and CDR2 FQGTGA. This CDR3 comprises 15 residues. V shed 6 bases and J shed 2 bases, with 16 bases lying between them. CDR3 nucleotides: TGTGCCAGCAGGCTTGGGCCCACTTTCAACACTGAAGCTTTCTTT. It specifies CASRLGPTFNTEAFF.

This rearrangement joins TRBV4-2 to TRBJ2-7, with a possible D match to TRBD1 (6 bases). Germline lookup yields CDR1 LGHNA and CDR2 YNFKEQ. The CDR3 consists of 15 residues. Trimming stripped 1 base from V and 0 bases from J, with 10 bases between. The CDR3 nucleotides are TGTGCCAGCAGCCAAGCCAGGGGAGCCTCCTACGAGCAGTACTTC. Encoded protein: CASSQARGASYEQYF.

CDR3 in amino acids: CASKGAGTLNEKLFF. In nucleotides, the CDR3 is TGTGCCAGTAAGGGAGCCGGGACTCTTAATGAAAAACTGTTTTTT. V usage is TRBV19 and J usage is TRBJ1-4; TRBD1 is a possible D gene (5 bases). Germline CDR1 is LNHDA and CDR2 is SQIVND (reference sequence). The CDR3 has 15 residues. V lost 7 bases to trimming and J lost 4 bases, with 16 bases between them.

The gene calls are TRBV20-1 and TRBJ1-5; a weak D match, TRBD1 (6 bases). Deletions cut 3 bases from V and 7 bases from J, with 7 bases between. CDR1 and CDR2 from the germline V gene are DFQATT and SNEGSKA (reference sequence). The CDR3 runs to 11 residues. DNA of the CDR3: TGCAGTGCTAGCAGGGGCCAGCCCCAGCATTTT. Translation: CSASRGQPQHF.

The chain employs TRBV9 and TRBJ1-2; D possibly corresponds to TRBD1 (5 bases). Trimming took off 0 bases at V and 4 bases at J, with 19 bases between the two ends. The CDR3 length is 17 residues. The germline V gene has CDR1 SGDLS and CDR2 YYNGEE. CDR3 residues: CASSVGSAGYLPYGYTF. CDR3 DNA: TGTGCCAGCAGCGTAGGATCGGCAGGGTATCTCCCCTATGGCTACACCTTC. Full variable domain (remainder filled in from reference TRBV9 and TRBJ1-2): DSGVTQTPKHLITATGQRVTLRCSPRSGDLSVYWYQQSLDQGLQFLIQYYNGEERAKGNILERFSAQQFPDLHSELNLSSLELGDSALYFCASSVGSAGYLPYGYTFGSGTRLTVV.

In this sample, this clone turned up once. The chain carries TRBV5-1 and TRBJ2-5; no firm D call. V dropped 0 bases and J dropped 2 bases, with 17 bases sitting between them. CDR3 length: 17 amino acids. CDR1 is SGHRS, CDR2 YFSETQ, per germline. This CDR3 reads CASSLGGRWASQETQYF. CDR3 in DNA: TGCGCCAGCAGCTTGGGTGGTCGTTGGGCCAGTCAAGAGACCCAGTACTTC.

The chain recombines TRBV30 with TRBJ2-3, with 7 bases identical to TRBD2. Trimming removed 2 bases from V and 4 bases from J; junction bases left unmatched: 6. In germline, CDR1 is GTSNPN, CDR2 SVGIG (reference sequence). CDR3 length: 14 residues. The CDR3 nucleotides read TGTGCCTGGAGTCCGCGGGGGATCTCAGATACGCAGTATTTT. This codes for CAWSPRGISDTQYF. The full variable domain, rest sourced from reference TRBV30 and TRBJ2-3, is SQTIHQWPATLVQPVGSPLSLECTVEGTSNPNLYWYRQAAGRGLQLLFYSVGIGQISSEVPQNLSASRPQDRQFILSSKKLLLSDSGFYLCAWSPRGISDTQYFGPGTRLTVL.

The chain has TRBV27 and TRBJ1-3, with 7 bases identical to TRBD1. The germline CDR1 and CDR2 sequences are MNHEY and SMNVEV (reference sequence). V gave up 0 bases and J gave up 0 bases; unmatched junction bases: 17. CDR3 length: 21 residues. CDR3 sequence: CASSLSPPGTEVSLSGNTIYF. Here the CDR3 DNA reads TGTGCCAGCAGTTTATCCCCACCCGGGACAGAGGTCTCTCTCTCTGGAAACACCATATATTTT.

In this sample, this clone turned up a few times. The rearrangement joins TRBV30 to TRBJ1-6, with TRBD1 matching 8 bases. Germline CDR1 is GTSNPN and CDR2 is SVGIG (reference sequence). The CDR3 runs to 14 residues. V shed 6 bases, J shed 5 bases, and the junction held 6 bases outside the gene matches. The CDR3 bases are TGTGCCTGTAACAGGGGGATCGATAATTCACCCCTCCACTTT. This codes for CACNRGIDNSPLHF.

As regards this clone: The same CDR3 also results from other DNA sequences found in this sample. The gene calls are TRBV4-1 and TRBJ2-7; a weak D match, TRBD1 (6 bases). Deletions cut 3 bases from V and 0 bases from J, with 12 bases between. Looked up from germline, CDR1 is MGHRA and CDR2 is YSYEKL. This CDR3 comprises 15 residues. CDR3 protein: CASSQVQGYSYEQYF. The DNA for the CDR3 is TGCGCCAGCAGCCAGGTACAGGGTTACTCCTACGAGCAGTACTTC.

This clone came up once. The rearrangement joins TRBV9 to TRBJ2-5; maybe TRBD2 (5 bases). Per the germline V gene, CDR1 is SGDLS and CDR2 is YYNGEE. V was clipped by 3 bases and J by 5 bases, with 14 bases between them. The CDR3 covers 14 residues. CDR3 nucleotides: TGTGCCAGCAGCGCCGCCGCGGGTAGCGAGACCCAGTACTTC. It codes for CASSAAAGSETQYF. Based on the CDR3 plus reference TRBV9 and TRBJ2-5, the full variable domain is DSGVTQTPKHLITATGQRVTLRCSPRSGDLSVYWYQQSLDQGLQFLIQYYNGEERAKGNILERFSAQQFPDLHSELNLSSLELGDSALYFCASSAAAGSETQYFGPGTRLLVL.

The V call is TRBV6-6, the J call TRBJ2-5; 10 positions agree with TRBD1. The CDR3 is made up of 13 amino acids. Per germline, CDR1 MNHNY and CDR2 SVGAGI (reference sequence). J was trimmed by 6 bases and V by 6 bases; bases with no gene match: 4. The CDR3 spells CASRRQGAKTQYF. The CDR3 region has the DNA TGTGCCAGCAGACGACAGGGGGCGAAGACCCAGTACTTC.

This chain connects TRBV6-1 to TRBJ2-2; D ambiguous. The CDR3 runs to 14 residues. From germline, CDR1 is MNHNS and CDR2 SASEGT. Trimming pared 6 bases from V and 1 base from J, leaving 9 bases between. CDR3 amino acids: CASSLVRNTGELFF. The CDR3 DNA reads TGTGCCAGCAGCTTAGTAAGGAACACCGGGGAGCTGTTTTTT.

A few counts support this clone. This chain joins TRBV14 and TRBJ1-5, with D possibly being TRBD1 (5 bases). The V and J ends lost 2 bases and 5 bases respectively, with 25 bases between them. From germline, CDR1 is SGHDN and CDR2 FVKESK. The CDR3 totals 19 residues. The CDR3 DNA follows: TGTGCCAGCAGCCAATATTCCCGGCAGGTCTGGGGGGGTCATCAGCCCCAGCATTTT. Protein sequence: CASSQYSRQVWGGHQPQHF.

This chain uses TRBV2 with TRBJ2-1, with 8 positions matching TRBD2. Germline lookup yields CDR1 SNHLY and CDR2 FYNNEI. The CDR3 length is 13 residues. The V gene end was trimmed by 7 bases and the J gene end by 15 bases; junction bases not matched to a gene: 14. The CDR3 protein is CASTPSGYEPAFF. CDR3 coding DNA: TGTGCCAGCACGCCTAGCGGGTACGAACCTGCGTTCTTC. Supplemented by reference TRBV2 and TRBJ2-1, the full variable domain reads EPEVTQTPSHQVTQMGQEVILRCVPISNHLYFYWYRQILGQKVEFLVSFYNNEISEKSEIFDDQFSVERPDGSNFTLKIRSTKLEDSAMYFCASTPSGYEPAFFGPGTRLTVL.

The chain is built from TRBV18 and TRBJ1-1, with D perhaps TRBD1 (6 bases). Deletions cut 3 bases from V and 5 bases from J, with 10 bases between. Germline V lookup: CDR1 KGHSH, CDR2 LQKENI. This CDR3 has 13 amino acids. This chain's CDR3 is CASSPRRGTEAFF. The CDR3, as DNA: TGTGCCAGCTCACCCCGTAGGGGGACTGAAGCTTTCTTT.

CDR3 protein: CASRLTGAYGYTF. DNA for the CDR3: TGTGCCAGTAGATTGACAGGGGCCTATGGCTACACCTTC. V usage is TRBV19 and J usage is TRBJ1-2; 8 bases are shared with TRBD1. The germline V gene has CDR1 LNHDA and CDR2 SQIVND (reference sequence). The CDR3 has 13 amino acids. J was trimmed by 4 bases and V by 6 bases; bases with no gene match: 4.

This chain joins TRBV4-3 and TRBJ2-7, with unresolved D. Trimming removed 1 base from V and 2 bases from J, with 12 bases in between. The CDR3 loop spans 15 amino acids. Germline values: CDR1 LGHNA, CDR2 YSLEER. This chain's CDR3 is CASSQGASMAYEQYF. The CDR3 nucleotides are TGCGCCAGCAGCCAAGGAGCAAGCATGGCCTACGAGCAGTACTTC.

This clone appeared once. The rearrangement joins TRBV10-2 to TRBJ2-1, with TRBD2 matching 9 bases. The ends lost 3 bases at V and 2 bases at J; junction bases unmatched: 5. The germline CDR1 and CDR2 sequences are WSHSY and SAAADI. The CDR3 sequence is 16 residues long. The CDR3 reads CASSDLAGPPYNEQFF. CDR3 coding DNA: TGCGCCAGCAGTGACCTAGCGGGGCCCCCCTACAATGAGCAGTTCTTC.

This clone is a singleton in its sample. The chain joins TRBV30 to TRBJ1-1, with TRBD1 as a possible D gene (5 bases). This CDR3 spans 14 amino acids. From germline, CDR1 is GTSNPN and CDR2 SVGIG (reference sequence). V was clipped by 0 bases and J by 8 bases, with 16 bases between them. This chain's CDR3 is CAWSVGRALREAFF. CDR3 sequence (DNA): TGTGCCTGGAGTGTAGGCAGGGCGTTGCGCGAAGCTTTCTTT. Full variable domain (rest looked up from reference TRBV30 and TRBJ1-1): SQTIHQWPATLVQPVGSPLSLECTVEGTSNPNLYWYRQAAGRGLQLLFYSVGIGQISSEVPQNLSASRPQDRQFILSSKKLLLSDSGFYLCAWSVGRALREAFFGQGTRLTVV.

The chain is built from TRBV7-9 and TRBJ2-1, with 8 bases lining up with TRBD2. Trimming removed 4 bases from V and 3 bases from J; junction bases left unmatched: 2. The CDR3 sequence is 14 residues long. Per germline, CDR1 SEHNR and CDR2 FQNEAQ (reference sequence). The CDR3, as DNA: TGTGCCAGCAGCTCGGGACTAGACTACAATGAGCAGTTCTTC. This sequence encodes CASSSGLDYNEQFF.

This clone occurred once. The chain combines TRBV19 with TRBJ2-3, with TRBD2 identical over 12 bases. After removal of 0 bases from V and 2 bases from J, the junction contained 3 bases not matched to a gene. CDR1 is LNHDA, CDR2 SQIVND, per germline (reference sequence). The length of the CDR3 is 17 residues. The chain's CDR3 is CASSIDRTSGDTDTQYF. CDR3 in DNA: TGTGCCAGTAGTATAGACCGGACTAGCGGGGACACAGATACGCAGTATTTT.

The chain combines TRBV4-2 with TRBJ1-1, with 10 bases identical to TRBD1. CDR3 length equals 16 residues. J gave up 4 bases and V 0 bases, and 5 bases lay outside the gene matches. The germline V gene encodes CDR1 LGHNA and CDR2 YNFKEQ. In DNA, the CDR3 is TGTGCCAGCAGCCAAGACCCCAGGACAGGGGGCACTGAAGCTTTCTTT. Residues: CASSQDPRTGGTEAFF.

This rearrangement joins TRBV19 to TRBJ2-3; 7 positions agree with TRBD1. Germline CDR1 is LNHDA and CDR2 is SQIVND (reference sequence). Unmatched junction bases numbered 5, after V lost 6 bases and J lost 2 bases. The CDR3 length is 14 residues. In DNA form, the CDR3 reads TGTGCCAGTAGCGAGGACAGGCCCACAGATACGCAGTATTTT. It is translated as CASSEDRPTDTQYF.

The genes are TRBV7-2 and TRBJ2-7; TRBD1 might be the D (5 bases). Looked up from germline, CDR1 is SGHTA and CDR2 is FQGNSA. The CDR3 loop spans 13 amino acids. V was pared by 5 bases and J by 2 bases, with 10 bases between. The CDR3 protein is CASSPDNTYEQYF. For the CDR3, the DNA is TGTGCCAGCAGCCCGGACAATACCTACGAGCAGTACTTC.

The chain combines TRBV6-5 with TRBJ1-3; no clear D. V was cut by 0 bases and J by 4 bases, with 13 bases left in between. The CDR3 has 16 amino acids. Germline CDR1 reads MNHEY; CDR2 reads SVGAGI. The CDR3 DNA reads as TGTGCCAGCAGTTACTCTTCAGGAATCGGCGGAAACACCATATATTTT. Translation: CASSYSSGIGGNTIYF.

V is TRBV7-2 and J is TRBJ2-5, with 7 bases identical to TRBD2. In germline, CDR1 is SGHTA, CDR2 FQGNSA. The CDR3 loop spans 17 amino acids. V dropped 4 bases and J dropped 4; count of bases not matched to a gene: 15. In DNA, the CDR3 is TGTGCCAGCAGCTCCCCACGGGGCGGGGGTAACAGAGAGACCCAGTACTTC. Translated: CASSSPRGGGNRETQYF.

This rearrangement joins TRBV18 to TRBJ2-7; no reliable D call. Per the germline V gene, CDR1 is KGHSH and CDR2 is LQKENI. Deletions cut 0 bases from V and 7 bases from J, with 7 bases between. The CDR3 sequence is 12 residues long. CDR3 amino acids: CASSPPSREQYF. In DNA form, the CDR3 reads TGTGCCAGCTCACCACCTTCCAGAGAGCAGTACTTC.

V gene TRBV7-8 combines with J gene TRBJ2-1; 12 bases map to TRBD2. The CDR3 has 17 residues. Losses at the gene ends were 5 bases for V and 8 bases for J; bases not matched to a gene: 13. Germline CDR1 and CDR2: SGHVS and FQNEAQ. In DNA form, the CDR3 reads TGTGCCAGCAGCAAACCCACCCTAGCGGGGGGGGGAGATGAGCAGTTCTTC. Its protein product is CASSKPTLAGGGDEQFF.

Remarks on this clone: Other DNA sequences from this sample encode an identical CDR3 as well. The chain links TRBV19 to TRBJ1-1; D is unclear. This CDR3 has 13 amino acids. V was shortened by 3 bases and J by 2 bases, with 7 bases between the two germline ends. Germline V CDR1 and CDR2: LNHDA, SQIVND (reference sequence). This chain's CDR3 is CASSITANTEAFF. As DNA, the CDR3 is TGTGCCAGTAGTATTACAGCTAACACTGAAGCTTTCTTT.

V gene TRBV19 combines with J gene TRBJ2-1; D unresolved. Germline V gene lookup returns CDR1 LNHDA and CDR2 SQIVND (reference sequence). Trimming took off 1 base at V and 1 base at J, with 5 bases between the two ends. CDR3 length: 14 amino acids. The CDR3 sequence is CASSIGESYNEQFF. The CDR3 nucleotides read TGTGCCAGTAGTATAGGCGAGTCCTACAATGAGCAGTTCTTC.

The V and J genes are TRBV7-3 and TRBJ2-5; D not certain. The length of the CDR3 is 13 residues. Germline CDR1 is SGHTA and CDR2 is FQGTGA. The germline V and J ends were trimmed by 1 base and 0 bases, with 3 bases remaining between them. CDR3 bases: TGTGCCAGCAGCTTAAGAGACCAAGAGACCCAGTACTTC. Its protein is CASSLRDQETQYF.